This T cell receptor (beta chain) stems from a study of blood T cell repertoires in COVID-19. Per the authors' pipeline: Nucleated cell counts were estimated from reference gene primer amplification. Measured with immunoSEQ multiplex PCR; TCRdb has only the in-frame clones, and not every one. The DNA gave D and trimming, while V, J and clone size come from that table. The sample carries some 400,000 clones, roughly 91% recorded once. The CDR3 loop spans 15 amino acids. With V trimmed by 2 bases and J by 5 bases, 6 bases remained unmatched. Germline V gives CDR1 SGHNT, CDR2 YYREEE (reference sequence). Across 24 US areas, participants ranged in age from 18 to 89 years. Participant reports of clinical history set cohort assignment. In Cohort 3, a recovered donor had either two negative PCRs, clearance, or symptom resolution.

The clonotype comes from a woman aged 25-40 years who had recovered from COVID-19. The material sequenced was PBMCs or T cells enriched from blood (not recorded which). The V call is TRBV5-4, the J call TRBJ2-5, with 10 positions matching TRBD1. CDR3 residues: CASSLLDRGHETQYF. CDR3 sequence (DNA): TGTGCCAGCAGCTTACTTGACAGGGGGCACGAGACCCAGTACTTC. Complete variable domain (other parts from reference TRBV5-4 and TRBJ2-5): ETGVTQSPTHLIKTRGQQVTLRCSSQSGHNTVSWYQQALGQGPQFIFQYYREEENGRGNFPPRFSGLQFPNYSSELNVNALELDDSALYLCASSLLDRGHETQYFGPGTRLLVL.